The clone carrying this T cell receptor (beta chain) turned up a few times. Described time point: patch test 2, 6 weeks after DPC sensitization. The sample's treatment: therapeutic diphenylcyclopropenone sensitization with weekly scalp DPC. Only after blood had been drawn was each patch test applied. V lost 4 bases to trimming and J lost 0 bases, with 10 bases between them. Germline lookup yields CDR1 SGDLS and CDR2 YYNGEE. This CDR3 region has 14 residues. As originally analysed: Ranging from about 20,000 to 750,000, TCR counts per sample had a median value of approximately 99,000. TCRdb reprocessed the RACE reads with MiXCR, giving one entry per CDR3 protein. The V and J calls and clone size are TCRdb's, not the authors'. The sample contains over 65,000 distinct CDR3 sequences, 11% of which appear only once. The data were taken from a study of human T cells and chemical hapten exposure. Background on the study: Women made up most patients, who had alopecia areata, totalis or universalis.

The chain joins TRBV9 to TRBJ1-1; no reliable D call. This sample comprised whole blood, obtained in connection with sensitization to the hapten diphenylcyclopropenone (DPC). This receptor was identified in a young man with alopecia areata. Some clones in this sample may be carry-over from other donors' samples. CDR3 residues: CASSPGLMNTEAFF. CDR3 coding DNA: TGTGCCAGCAGCCCCGGGCTGATGAACACTGAAGCTTTCTTT.